This TCR beta chain stems from a study of early T cells in non-severe SARS-CoV-2 infection. Whole-study context: Sequencing of bulk RNA from unsorted whole blood was done, without chain pairing.

Germline V gene sequence: CDR1 SQVTM, CDR2 ANQGSEA. This CDR3 spans 12 amino acids. As part of library construction, unique molecular identifiers were attached to individual cDNA molecules. Via MiXCR, TCRdb re-called the 5' RACE reads, giving one row per CDR3 protein. The sample holds roughly 93,000 distinct CDR3 sequences, about 15% seen once. Source material: whole blood. The source is an adult who was a healthcare worker with PCR-confirmed SARS-CoV-2 infection or an uninfected control (not recorded which). V is TRBV29-1 and J is TRBJ1-1; D might be TRBD1 (6 bases). CDR3 nucleotides: TGCGCTGGGGGGCAGCCGAACACTGAAGCTTTCTTT. The encoded protein is CAGGQPNTEAFF.